Presented here are 23 T cell receptor beta chains from one specimen sequenced in a study of CD8 T cells in Susac syndrome. Random hexamers were used to reverse transcribe the RNA input (roughly 0.5 to 1 ug). One entry per CDR3 protein, called by TCRdb with MiXCR from the immunoSEQ multiplex PCR reads. The sample carries over 150,000 distinct CDR3 sequences, roughly 95% recorded once. The sample comprised CD4+ T cells from PBMCs. The receptors here all came from a human donor with multiple sclerosis.

The V call is TRBV11-2, the J call TRBJ1-2; D unclear. The CDR3 totals 13 residues. The germline CDR1 and CDR2 sequences are SGHAT and FQNNGV. V lost 0 bases, J lost 4 bases, and 6 bases lay in between. The CDR3 sequence: CASSLERFYGYTF. As DNA, the CDR3 is TGTGCCAGCAGCTTAGAGAGGTTCTATGGCTACACCTTC.

The chain recombines TRBV30 with TRBJ2-4; the D gene is possibly TRBD2 (6 bases). Trimming left V 6 bases short and J 8 bases short, with 14 bases between. Germline V lookup: CDR1 GTSNPN, CDR2 SVGIG (reference sequence). CDR3 size: 12 residues. CDR3 sequence reads: CACAAGSYIQYF. CDR3 coding DNA: TGTGCCTGCGCGGCGGGATCTTACATTCAGTACTTC.

The chain joins TRBV24-1 to TRBJ2-1; no reliable D call. This CDR3 contains 16 residues. CDR1 and CDR2 from the germline V gene are KGHDR and SFDVKD. V was shortened by 5 bases and J by 2 bases, with 15 bases between the two germline ends. CDR3 protein: CATSGATAETYNEQFF. The CDR3 DNA sequence: TGTGCCACCAGTGGCGCCACCGCCGAGACCTACAATGAGCAGTTCTTC.

The rearrangement joins TRBV29-1 to TRBJ2-3; D might be TRBD1 (6 bases). The CDR3 contains 14 residues. Trimming removed 0 bases at V and 4 bases at J, with 11 bases between. Germline V gene lookup returns CDR1 SQVTM and CDR2 ANQGSEA. The CDR3 is CSVEDIGGPDTQYF. In nucleotides, the CDR3 is TGCAGCGTTGAAGACATAGGGGGACCAGATACGCAGTATTTT.

The chain recombines TRBV20-1 with TRBJ1-1; D might be TRBD1 (5 bases). The CDR3 has 14 amino acids. The germline CDR1 and CDR2 sequences are DFQATT and SNEGSKA (reference sequence). The V end lost 5 bases, the J end lost 2 bases, and 15 bases lay between the germline ends. CDR3 sequence: CSAPKPTVNTEAFF. Written as DNA, the CDR3 is TGCAGTGCTCCTAAGCCGACAGTCAACACTGAAGCTTTCTTT.

The J gene is TRBJ2-2, the V gene TRBV5-1, with 7 bases that match TRBD1. The CDR3 is made up of 15 amino acids. Germline values: CDR1 SGHRS, CDR2 YFSETQ. J gave up 6 bases and V 0 bases, and 5 bases lay outside the gene matches. The CDR3 DNA reads TGCGCCAGCAGCTTGGGACAGGGAGCGTCCGGGGAGCTGTTTTTT. This gives the protein CASSLGQGASGELFF.

In DNA form, the CDR3 reads TGTGCCAGCAGCTGGACCTACGAGCAGTACTTC. Protein: CASSWTYEQYF. The chain couples TRBV5-6 to TRBJ2-7; D is uncertain. Germline V CDR1 and CDR2: SGHDT, YYEEEE. V lost 3 bases and J lost 2, with 3 bases in between. There are 11 residues in the CDR3.

V gene TRBV20-1 combines with J gene TRBJ2-2; D gene unclear. Germline V CDR1 and CDR2: DFQATT, SNEGSKA (reference sequence). There are 15 residues in the CDR3. Between the trimmed V and J ends, which lost 6 bases and 1 base, there was a span of 15 bases. This CDR3 is CSAYRGPVNTGELFF. CDR3 DNA: TGCAGTGCCTACCGCGGTCCCGTGAACACCGGGGAGCTGTTTTTT.

The chain carries TRBV5-1 and TRBJ2-5; tentatively, D is TRBD2 (5 bases). This CDR3 spans 14 amino acids. Trimming took 3 bases from V and 4 from J, leaving 13 bases between them. The germline gives CDR1 SGHRS, CDR2 YFSETQ. Written as DNA, the CDR3 is TGCGCCAGCAGCTCGGGCGGGCGAGGAGAGACCCAGTACTTC. Translating gives CASSSGGRGETQYF.

V is TRBV20-1 and J is TRBJ2-5, with D perhaps matching TRBD2 (6 bases). Germline CDR1 reads DFQATT; CDR2 reads SNEGSKA (reference sequence). The ends were cut back, 7 bases at V and 8 bases at J, with 17 bases in the middle. The CDR3 consists of 12 residues. This CDR3 is CSVNRGLDTQYF. DNA of the CDR3: TGCAGTGTTAACCGGGGACTGGATACCCAGTACTTC.

V is TRBV3-1 and J is TRBJ2-5; D is undetermined. The V end lost 0 bases, the J end lost 6 bases, and 5 bases lay between the germline ends. This CDR3 contains 12 residues. Germline V gene sequence: CDR1 LGHDT, CDR2 YNNKEL (reference sequence). The CDR3 coding sequence is TGTGCCAGCAGCCAAGATAGGAAGACCCAGTACTTC. Translated, it gives CASSQDRKTQYF.

This clonotype was seen once. The gene calls are TRBV30 and TRBJ1-5; 7 bases are a match to TRBD1. The length of the CDR3 is 13 residues. Germline CDR1 reads GTSNPN; CDR2 reads SVGIG (reference sequence). V gave up 6 bases and J gave up 6 bases; unmatched junction bases: 8. CDR3 residues: CACTIGGLQPQHF. The CDR3 nucleotides are TGTGCCTGCACTATAGGGGGCCTTCAGCCCCAGCATTTT.

The chain joins TRBV20-1 to TRBJ2-7; TRBD2 matches at 12 bases. With V trimmed by 5 bases and J by 7 bases, 9 bases remained unmatched. Germline loops: CDR1 DFQATT, CDR2 SNEGSKA (reference sequence). The CDR3 has 14 amino acids. The CDR3, as DNA: TGCAGTGCTCGGATACTAGCGGGGGGCCGAGAGCAGTACTTC. Its translation: CSARILAGGREQYF.

The chain couples TRBV19 to TRBJ1-6; TRBD1 matches at 8 bases. V trimming: 6 bases; J trimming: 3 bases; junction bases outside the gene matches: 7. Germline lookup yields CDR1 LNHDA and CDR2 SQIVND (reference sequence). The CDR3 is made up of 16 amino acids. CDR3 residues: CASSDRGGDYNSPLHF. The CDR3 DNA sequence: TGTGCCAGTAGCGACAGGGGAGGTGACTATAATTCACCCCTCCACTTT.

The chain joins TRBV24-1 to TRBJ2-6, with D perhaps matching TRBD2 (7 bases). This CDR3 is 19 amino acids long. V was trimmed by 3 bases and J by 0 bases, leaving 17 bases between them. Germline CDR1 reads KGHDR; CDR2 reads SFDVKD. CDR3 sequence (DNA): TGTGCCACCAGTGATCCCGGGGGGACAACTCTCTCTGGGGCCAACGTCCTGACTTTC. Its protein is CATSDPGGTTLSGANVLTF.

This sequence joins TRBV3-1 and TRBJ1-1; D call uncertain. V gave up 4 bases and J gave up 1 base, with 7 bases separating them. Germline V gene data show CDR1 as LGHDT and CDR2 as YNNKEL (reference sequence). The CDR3 contains 13 residues. CDR3 loop: CASSRRANTEAFF. Written as DNA, the CDR3 is TGTGCCAGCAGCCGTAGGGCGAACACTGAAGCTTTCTTT.

The rearrangement joins TRBV12-3 or TRBV12-4 to TRBJ2-5; D is perhaps TRBD1 (7 bases). There are 13 residues in the CDR3. Trimming left V 6 bases short and J 5 bases short, with 13 bases between. As DNA, the CDR3 is TGTGCCAGCAGACTGACAGGGAGGGAGACCCAGTACTTC. It translates to CASRLTGRETQYF.

The chain combines TRBV3-1 with TRBJ2-3, with D possibly TRBD2 on 6 matching bases. Germline V gene sequence: CDR1 LGHDT, CDR2 YNNKEL (reference sequence). The CDR3 contains 14 residues. The V and J ends lost 3 bases and 4 bases respectively, with 11 bases between them. The CDR3 reads CASSHLGGPDTQYF. The CDR3, as DNA: TGTGCCAGCAGCCACCTAGGAGGGCCAGATACGCAGTATTTT.

The V call is TRBV12-3 or TRBV12-4, the J call TRBJ1-6; 9 positions match TRBD1. The CDR3 consists of 17 residues. V shed 5 bases, J shed 6 bases, and the junction held 11 bases outside the gene matches. The CDR3 loop is CASSNHWDRAGNSPLHF. For the CDR3, the DNA is TGTGCCAGCAGTAACCATTGGGACAGGGCCGGTAATTCACCCCTCCACTTT.

This chain uses TRBV24-1 with TRBJ2-5; no firm D call. Per the germline V gene, CDR1 is KGHDR and CDR2 is SFDVKD. V gave up 3 bases and J gave up 4 bases, with 14 bases separating them. This CDR3 is built from 15 residues. This CDR3 is CATSDRKGPGETQYF. CDR3 nucleotide sequence: TGTGCCACCAGTGATCGAAAAGGGCCCGGAGAGACCCAGTACTTC.

V usage is TRBV27 and J usage is TRBJ2-5; D perhaps matches TRBD1 (5 bases). CDR1 is MNHEY, CDR2 SMNVEV, per germline (reference sequence). This CDR3 region has 13 residues. Trimming cost V 5 bases and J 5 bases, with 12 bases left between them. The DNA for the CDR3 is TGTGCCAGCAGTCCCTGGGGCGGCGAGACCCAGTACTTC. This codes for CASSPWGGETQYF.

The chain is built from TRBV4-1 and TRBJ2-1; 7 nucleotides agree with TRBD1. J was trimmed by 7 bases and V by 5 bases; bases with no gene match: 8. The V gene's germline CDR1 is MGHRA and CDR2 YSYEKL. This CDR3 has 14 amino acids. DNA of the CDR3: TGCGCCAGCAGCGTGAGACAGGGTCTAAATGAGCAGTTCTTC. This sequence encodes CASSVRQGLNEQFF.

Written as DNA, the CDR3 is TGCAGCGTTGACATCCAGGGCTATGGCTACACCTTC. Its protein is CSVDIQGYGYTF. This chain joins TRBV29-1 and TRBJ1-2; possibly TRBD1 for D (5 bases). Trimming shortened V by 3 bases and J by 4 bases, and 9 bases separated the two germline ends. Germline V gene data show CDR1 as SQVTM and CDR2 as ANQGSEA. There are 12 residues in the CDR3.